This TCR beta chain was captured in a study of shared clonotypes between healthy human individuals. Study in general: A couple of women and three men aged 18 to 49 served as donors. Used for every donor were three CD4 naive, three CD4 memory, two CD8 naive and one CD8 memory plate. General study findings and limits: Sequencing depth was a factor that was expected to affect clonotype sharing among donors.

The repertoire was sequenced with immunoSEQ multiplex PCR; TCRdb's copy has only in-frame clones and lacks some. This sample has 900,000 to 1,200,000 clones, with about four fifths found just once. The CDR3 is made up of 14 amino acids. Germline CDR1 and CDR2: MNHEY and SMNVEV (reference sequence). Note on this clone: The antigen remains undetermined.

This clonotype originated in a man aged 18 to 30 in good health. Some clones in this sample may be carry-over from other donors' samples. Sequencing was carried out using memory CD4+ T cells from PBMCs. Subset given: CD45RA-negative fraction. The chain has TRBV27 and TRBJ2-5; TRBD2 matches at 11 bases. With the DNA end fitting TRBJ2-7 better, the J assignment may be wrong. The CDR3 DNA reads as TGTGCCAGCAGTACTAGCGGGAGTAGGTACGAGCAGTACTTC. Its translation is CASSTSGSRYEQYF.